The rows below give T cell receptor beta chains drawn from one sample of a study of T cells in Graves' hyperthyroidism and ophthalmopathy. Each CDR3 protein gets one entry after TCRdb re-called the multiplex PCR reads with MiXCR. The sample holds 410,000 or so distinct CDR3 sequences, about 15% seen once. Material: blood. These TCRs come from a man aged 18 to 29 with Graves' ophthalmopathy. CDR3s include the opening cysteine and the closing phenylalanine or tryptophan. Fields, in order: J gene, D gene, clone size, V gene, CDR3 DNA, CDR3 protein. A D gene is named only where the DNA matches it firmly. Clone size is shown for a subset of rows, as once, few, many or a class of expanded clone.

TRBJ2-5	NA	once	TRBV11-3	TGTGCCAGCAGCTTAGAGGGGCAGACCCGAGGGGTTGACTTC	CASSLEGQTRGVDF
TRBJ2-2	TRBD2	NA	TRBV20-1	TGCAGTGCCCGGACTAGCGGATCTAACACCGGGGAGCTGTTTTTT	CSARTSGSNTGELFF
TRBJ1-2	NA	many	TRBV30	TGTGCCTGGAGTCCCATGGGACTTCTCTATGGCTACACCTTC	CAWSPMGLLYGYTF
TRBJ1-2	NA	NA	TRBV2	TGTGCCAGCAGTGCGAAGGGAGATCCCCCTGTGGATGGCTACACCTTC	CASSAKGDPPVDGYTF
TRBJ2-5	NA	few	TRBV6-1	TGTGCCAGCATGGAACTAGCTGCAGAGACCCAGTACTTC	CASMELAAETQYF
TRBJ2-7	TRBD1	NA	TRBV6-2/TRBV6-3	TGTGCCAGCTCTTCCGGGACAGGGTCGGGCGAGCAGTACTTC	CASSSGTGSGEQYF
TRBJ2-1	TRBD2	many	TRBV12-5	TGTGCTAGTGGTTTGGATGGGACTACGTCAATTGAGCAGTTCTTC	CASGLDGTTSIEQFF
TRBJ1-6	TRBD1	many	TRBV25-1	TGTGCCAGCAGTGACCGGACAGGAAGAGGTTCACCCCTCCACTTT	CASSDRTGRGSPLHF
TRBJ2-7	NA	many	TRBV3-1	TGTGCCAGCAGCCAAGCGGACAGCCTCAGCTCCTACGAGCAGTACTTC	CASSQADSLSSYEQYF
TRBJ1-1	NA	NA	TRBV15	TGTGCCACCAGCGGGGTTACCAACACTGAAGCTTTCTTT	CATSGVTNTEAFF
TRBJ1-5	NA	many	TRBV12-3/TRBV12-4	TGTGCCAGCAGGGATTCGGACAGATATCAGCCCCAGCATTTT	CASRDSDRYQPQHF
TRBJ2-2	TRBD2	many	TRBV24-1	TGTGCCACCAGTGATCCAGGACTAGCGGGGGGGACCGGGGAGCTGTTTTTT	CATSDPGLAGGTGELFF
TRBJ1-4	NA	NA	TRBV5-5	TGTGCCAGCAGCCCGACCTTATTGGGTCGTGAAAAACTGTTTTTT	CASSPTLLGREKLFF
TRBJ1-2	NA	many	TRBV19	TGTGCCAGTAGCACCGACAATAACTATGGCTACACCTTC	CASSTDNNYGYTF
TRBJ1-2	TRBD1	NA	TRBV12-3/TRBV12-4	TGTGCCAGCAGTTCCGGACAGGGACAGAACTATGGCTACACCTTC	CASSSGQGQNYGYTF
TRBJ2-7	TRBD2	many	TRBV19	TGTGCCAGTAGTTCCCTAGCGGGGGGACCTCGGGAGCAGTACTTC	CASSSLAGGPREQYF
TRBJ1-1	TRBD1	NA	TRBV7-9	TGTGCCAGCAGCATAAACAGGGGTCGGGGTGAAGCTTTCTTT	CASSINRGRGEAFF
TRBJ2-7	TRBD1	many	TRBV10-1	TGCGCCACCTTGGACAGGCTCCGCTACGAGCAGTACTTC	CATLDRLRYEQYF
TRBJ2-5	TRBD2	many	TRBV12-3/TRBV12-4	TGTGCCAGCAGTTTATTCGGGACTAGCGAGCAAGAGACCCAGTACTTC	CASSLFGTSEQETQYF
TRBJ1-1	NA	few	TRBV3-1	TGTGCCAGCAGCTTGTTGGCTGAGAATGAAGCTTTCTTT	CASSLLAENEAFF
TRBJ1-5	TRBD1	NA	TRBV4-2	TGTGCCAGCAGCCTGCCGACAGGGAGCAATCAGCCCCAGCATTTT	CASSLPTGSNQPQHF
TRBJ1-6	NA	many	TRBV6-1	TGTGCCAGCAGTTCCTACAAGGGTACTGGGTCACCCCTCCACTTT	CASSSYKGTGSPLHF
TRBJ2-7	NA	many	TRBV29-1	TGCAGCGTTTTGAGGGGCGGACTGTCCTACGAGCAGTACTTC	CSVLRGGLSYEQYF
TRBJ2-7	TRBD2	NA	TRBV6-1	TGTGCCAGCAGAGGGACTAGGGGCTACGAGCAGTACTTC	CASRGTRGYEQYF
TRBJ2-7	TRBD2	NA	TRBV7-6	TGTGCCAGCAGCTCAGAACTAGCGGGAGGGCCTCCCTCCTACGAGCAGTACTTC	CASSSELAGGPPSYEQYF
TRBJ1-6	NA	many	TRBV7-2	TGTGCCAGCAGCTTAGTGACAGAGCCTAATTCACCCCTCCACTTT	CASSLVTEPNSPLHF
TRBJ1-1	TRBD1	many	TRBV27	TGTGCCAGCAGTTTAACAGGGGGCCCTAACACTGAAGCTTTCTTT	CASSLTGGPNTEAFF
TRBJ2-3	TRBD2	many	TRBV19	TGTGCCAGTCGACTAGCGGGAAGCACAGATACGCAGTATTTT	CASRLAGSTDTQYF
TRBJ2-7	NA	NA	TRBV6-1	TGTGCCACAACTAGCACTATTCTCTACGAGCAGTACTTC	CATTSTILYEQYF
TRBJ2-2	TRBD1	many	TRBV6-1	TGTGCCAGCAGTCCGGGACAGGTTAGCGGGGAGCTGTTTTTT	CASSPGQVSGELFF
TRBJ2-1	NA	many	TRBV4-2	TGTGCCAGCAGCATGCAGGGACTTCCGACTGAGCAGTTCTTC	CASSMQGLPTEQFF
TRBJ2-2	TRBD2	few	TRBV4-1	TGCGCCAGCAGCCAAGGAACTAGCGGGGCAAACACCGGGGAGCTGTTTTTT	CASSQGTSGANTGELFF
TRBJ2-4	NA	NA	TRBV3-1	TGTGCCAGCAGTGCCCGGGTCCAGAGGGACATTCAGTACTTC	CASSARVQRDIQYF